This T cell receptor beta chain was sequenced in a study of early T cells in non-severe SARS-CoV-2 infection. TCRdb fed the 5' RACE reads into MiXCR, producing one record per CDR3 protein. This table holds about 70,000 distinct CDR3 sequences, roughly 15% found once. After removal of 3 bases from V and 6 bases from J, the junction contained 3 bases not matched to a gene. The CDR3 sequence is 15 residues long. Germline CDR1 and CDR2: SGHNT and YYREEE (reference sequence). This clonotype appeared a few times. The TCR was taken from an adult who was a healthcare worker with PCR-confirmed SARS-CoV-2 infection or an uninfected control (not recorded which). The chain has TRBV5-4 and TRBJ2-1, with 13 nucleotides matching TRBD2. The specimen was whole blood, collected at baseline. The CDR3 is CASSSGLAGANEQFF. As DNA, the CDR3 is TGTGCCAGCAGCTCCGGACTAGCGGGAGCCAATGAGCAGTTCTTC.